This T cell receptor (beta chain) was captured by sequencing in a study of tumor-infiltrating lymphocytes in localized non-small cell lung cancer. Notes on the study in general: TCR sequencing covered a subset of patients with enough tissue. Different pieces of the same tissue were used for each assay.

Method: immunoSEQ multiplex PCR; TCRdb's copy keeps in-frame clones and lacks some. The sample holds some 15,000 clones; more than 75% are singletons and the top ten take 10%. About this clone: Antigen: not known.

Germline loops: CDR1 SGHRS, CDR2 YFSETQ. V was pared by 4 bases and J by 3 bases, with 14 bases between. CDR3 length: 15 residues. This TCR was sampled from a human donor with non-small cell lung cancer. V usage is TRBV5-1 and J usage is TRBJ2-1; D is unresolved. What was sequenced was uninvolved lung tissue not adjacent to the tumor. In nucleotides, the CDR3 is TGCGCCAGCAGCCCCGAGTCCCCCCACTACAATGAGCAGTTCTTC. As protein: CASSPESPHYNEQFF.